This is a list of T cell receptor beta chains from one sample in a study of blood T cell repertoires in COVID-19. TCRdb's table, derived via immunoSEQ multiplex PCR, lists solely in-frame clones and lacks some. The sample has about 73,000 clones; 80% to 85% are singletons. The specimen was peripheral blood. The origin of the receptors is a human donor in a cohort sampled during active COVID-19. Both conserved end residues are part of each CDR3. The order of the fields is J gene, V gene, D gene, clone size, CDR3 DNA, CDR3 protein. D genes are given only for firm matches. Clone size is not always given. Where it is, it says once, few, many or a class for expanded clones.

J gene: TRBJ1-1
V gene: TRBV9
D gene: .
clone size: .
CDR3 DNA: TGTGCCAGCAGCCCCAACATCCGCGGGTCACCTGAAGCTTTCTTT
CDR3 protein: CASSPNIRGSPEAFF

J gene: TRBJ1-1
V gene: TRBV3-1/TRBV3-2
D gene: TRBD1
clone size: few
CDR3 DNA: TGTGCCAGCAGCCCAACAGGGGGGGACACTGAAGCTTTCTTT
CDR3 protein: CASSPTGGDTEAFF

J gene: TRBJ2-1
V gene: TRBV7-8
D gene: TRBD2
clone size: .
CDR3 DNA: TGTGCCAGCAGCCCAAAAGCGGGGGGGCCTATTGAGCAGTTCTTC
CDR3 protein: CASSPKAGGPIEQFF

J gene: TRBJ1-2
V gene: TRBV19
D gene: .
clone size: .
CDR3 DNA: TGTGCCAGTAGTATAGGAGCAGAGGGCTATGGCTACACCTTC
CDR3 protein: CASSIGAEGYGYTF

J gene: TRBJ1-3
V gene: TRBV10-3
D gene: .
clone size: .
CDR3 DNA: TGTGCCATCGGTACAGGCCCGAGGGGAAACACCATATATTTT
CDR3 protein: CAIGTGPRGNTIYF

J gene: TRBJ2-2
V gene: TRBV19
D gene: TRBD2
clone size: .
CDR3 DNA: TGTGCCAGTAGTCTAGCGGGGGTCGGGGAGCTGTTTTTT
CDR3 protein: CASSLAGVGELFF

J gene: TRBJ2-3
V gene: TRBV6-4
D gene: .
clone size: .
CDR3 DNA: TGTGCCAGCAGCCGGGACTTTAGCACAGATACGCAGTATTTT
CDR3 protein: CASSRDFSTDTQYF

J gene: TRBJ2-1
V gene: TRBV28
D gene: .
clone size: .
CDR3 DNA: TGTGCCAGCAGTAGGTCCAGGCGCCACTCCTACAATGAGCAGTTCTTC
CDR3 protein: CASSRSRRHSYNEQFF

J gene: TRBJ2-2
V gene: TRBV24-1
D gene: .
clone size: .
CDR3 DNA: TGTGCCACCAGTGACACCGACAGAAACACCGGGGAGCTGTTTTTT
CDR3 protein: CATSDTDRNTGELFF

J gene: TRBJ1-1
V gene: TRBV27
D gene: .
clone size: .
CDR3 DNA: TGTGCCAGCACGGGTGGTGGGACTGAAGCTTTCTTT
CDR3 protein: CASTGGGTEAFF

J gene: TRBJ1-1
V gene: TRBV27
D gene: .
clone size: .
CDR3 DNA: TGTGCCAGCAGTCTACGGGAGGGTACTGAAGCTTTCTTT
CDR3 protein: CASSLREGTEAFF

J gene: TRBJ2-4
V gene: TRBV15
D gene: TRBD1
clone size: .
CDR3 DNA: TGTGCCACCAGCAGAGATTTGGGGACAGTAAACATTCAGTACTTC
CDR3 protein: CATSRDLGTVNIQYF

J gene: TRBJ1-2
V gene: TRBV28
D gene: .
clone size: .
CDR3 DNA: TGTGCCAGCAGCCTACAGGGAGTCGGCTATGGCTACACCTTC
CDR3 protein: CASSLQGVGYGYTF

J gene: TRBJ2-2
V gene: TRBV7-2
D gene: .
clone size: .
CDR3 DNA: TGTGCCAGCAGCTTCGGACTCCCGCCTGGGGAGCTGTTTTTT
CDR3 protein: CASSFGLPPGELFF

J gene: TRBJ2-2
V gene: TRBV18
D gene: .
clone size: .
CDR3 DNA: TGTGCCAGCTCACCAGCGTATGATACCGGGGAGCTGTTTTTT
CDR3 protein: CASSPAYDTGELFF

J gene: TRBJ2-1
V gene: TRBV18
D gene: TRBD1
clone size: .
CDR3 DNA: TGTGCCAGCTCACCTCAAGGGACAGGGTACGACAATGAGCAGTTCTTC
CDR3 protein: CASSPQGTGYDNEQFF

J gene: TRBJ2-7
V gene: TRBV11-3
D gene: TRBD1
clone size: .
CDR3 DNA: TGTGCCAGCAGCAGGGGTGGAGGACAGGGGTGGCGCGAGCAGTACTTC
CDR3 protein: CASSRGGGQGWREQYF

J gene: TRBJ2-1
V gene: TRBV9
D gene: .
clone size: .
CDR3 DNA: TGTGCCAGCAGCCGAGGGCCAGGGGATGAGCAGTTCTTC
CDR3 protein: CASSRGPGDEQFF

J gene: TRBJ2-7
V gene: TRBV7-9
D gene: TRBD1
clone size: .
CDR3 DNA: TGTGCCAGCAGCTTAACGGGACAGGGATACGAGCAGTACTTC
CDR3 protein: CASSLTGQGYEQYF

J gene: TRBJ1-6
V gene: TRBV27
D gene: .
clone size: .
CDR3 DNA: TGTGCCAGCAGCAATGGGACTCCAAATTCACCCCTCCACTTT
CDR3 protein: CASSNGTPNSPLHF

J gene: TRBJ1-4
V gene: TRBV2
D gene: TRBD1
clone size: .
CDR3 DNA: TGTGCCAGTACCCCGGACAGGGTCTATGAAAAACTGTTTTTT
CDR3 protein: CASTPDRVYEKLFF

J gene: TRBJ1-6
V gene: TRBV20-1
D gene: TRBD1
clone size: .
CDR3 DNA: TGCAGTGCTAGTACAGGGGACGGTTATAATTCACCCCTCCACTTT
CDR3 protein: CSASTGDGYNSPLHF

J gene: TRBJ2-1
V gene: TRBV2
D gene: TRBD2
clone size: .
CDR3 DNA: TGTGCCAGCAGTGAAGTGGGACTAGCGGGGGACAATGAGCAGTTCTTC
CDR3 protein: CASSEVGLAGDNEQFF

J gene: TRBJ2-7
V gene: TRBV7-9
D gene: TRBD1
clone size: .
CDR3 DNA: TGTGCCAGCAGCACCGGGACAGGGGGCGAATGGACCTACGAGCAGTACTTC
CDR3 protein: CASSTGTGGEWTYEQYF

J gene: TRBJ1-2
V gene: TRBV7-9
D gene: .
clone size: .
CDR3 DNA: TGTGCCAGCAGCTTACACGGGGATCGGGGCTATGGCTACACCTTC
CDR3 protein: CASSLHGDRGYGYTF

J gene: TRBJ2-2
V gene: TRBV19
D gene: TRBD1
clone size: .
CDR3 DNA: TGTGCCAGTAGTTTGGGACAGGGGGTAACCGGGGAGCTGTTTTTT
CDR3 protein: CASSLGQGVTGELFF

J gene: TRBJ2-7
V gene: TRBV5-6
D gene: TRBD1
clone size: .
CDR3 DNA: TGTGCCAGCAGCTTATGGGACAGGGGAGCCTACGAGCAGTACTTC
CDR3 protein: CASSLWDRGAYEQYF

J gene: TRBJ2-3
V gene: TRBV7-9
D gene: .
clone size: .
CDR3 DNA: TGTGCCAGCAGCTCAGGGGTTTCAGATACGCAGTATTTT
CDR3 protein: CASSSGVSDTQYF

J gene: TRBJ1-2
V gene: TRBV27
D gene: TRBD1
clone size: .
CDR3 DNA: TGTGCCAGCAGACAACTCGGGGGACAGCCAGTCTATGGCTACACCTTC
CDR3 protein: CASRQLGGQPVYGYTF

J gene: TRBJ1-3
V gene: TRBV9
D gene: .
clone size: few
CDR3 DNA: TGTGCCAGCAGCGTAGGTAGCTCTGGAAACACCATATATTTT
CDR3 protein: CASSVGSSGNTIYF

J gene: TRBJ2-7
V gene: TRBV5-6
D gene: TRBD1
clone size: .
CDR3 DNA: TGTGCCAGCAGCTTTCGACAGGGGGACTACGAGCAGTACTTC
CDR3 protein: CASSFRQGDYEQYF

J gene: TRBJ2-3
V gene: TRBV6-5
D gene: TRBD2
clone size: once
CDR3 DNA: TGTGCCACCATGGGGTGGGGGGGGACCTATACGCAGTATTTT
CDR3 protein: CATMGWGGTYTQYF

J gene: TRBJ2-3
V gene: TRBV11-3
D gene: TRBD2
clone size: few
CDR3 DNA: TGTGCCAGCAGCTGGGGGACTAGCGGGGCCGATACGCAGTATTTT
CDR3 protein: CASSWGTSGADTQYF

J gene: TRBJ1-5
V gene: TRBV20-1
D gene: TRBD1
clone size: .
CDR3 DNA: TGCAGTGCTAGTATCGACAGGGTAGGGCAGCCCCAGCATTTT
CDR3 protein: CSASIDRVGQPQHF

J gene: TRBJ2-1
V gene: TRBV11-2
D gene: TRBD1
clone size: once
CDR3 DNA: TGTGCCAGCAGCTTAGTTCCGGGACAGGTAGGCAATGAGCAGTTCTTC
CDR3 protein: CASSLVPGQVGNEQFF

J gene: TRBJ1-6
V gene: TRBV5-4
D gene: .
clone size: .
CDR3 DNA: TGTGCCAGCAGCCCTGACAGCGCCCCAAATTCACCCCTCCACTTT
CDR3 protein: CASSPDSAPNSPLHF

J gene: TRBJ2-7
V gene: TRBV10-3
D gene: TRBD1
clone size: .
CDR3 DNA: TGTGCCATCAGCTCGAGACAGGGTAAAACCTACGAGCAGTACTTC
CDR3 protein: CAISSRQGKTYEQYF

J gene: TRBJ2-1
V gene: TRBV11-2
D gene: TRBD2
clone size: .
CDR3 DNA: TGTGCCAGCAGTTCCAACGCGGGGGGGCAAGAGCAGTTCTTC
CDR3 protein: CASSSNAGGQEQFF

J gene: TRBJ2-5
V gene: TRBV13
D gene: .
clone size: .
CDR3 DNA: TGTGCCAGCAGCCTCGGACTGATCCAAGAGACCCAGTACTTC
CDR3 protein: CASSLGLIQETQYF

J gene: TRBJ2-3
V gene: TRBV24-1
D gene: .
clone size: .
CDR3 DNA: TGTGCCACCAGTGATTTGTCCGGCGGGTCAGGGGCAGATACGCAGTATTTT
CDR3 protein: CATSDLSGGSGADTQYF

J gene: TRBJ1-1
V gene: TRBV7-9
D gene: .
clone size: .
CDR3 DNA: TGTGCCAGCAGCTTACAGGGCTTGAACACTGAAGCTTTCTTT
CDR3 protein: CASSLQGLNTEAFF

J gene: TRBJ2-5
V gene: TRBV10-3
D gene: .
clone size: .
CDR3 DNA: TGTGCCATCAGTGAGTCAGCTAACCAAGAGACCCAGTACTTC
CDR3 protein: CAISESANQETQYF

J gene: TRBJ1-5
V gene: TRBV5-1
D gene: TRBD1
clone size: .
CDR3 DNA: TGCGCCAGCAGCTTGGGGACAGGGAACAATCAGCCCCAGCATTTT
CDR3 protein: CASSLGTGNNQPQHF

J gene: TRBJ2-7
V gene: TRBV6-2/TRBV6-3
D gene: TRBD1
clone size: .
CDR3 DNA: TGTGCCAGCAGTTACGGGACAGCGAAGCAGTACTTC
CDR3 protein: CASSYGTAKQYF

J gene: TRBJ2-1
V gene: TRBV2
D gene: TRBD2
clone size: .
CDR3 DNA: TGTGCCAGCAGTGAACGGAGCGGGGGGGCCTTAAATGAGCAGTTCTTC
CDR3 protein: CASSERSGGALNEQFF

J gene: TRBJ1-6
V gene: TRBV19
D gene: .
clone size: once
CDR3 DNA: TGTGCCAGTAGTGTACAGGGAAGCGATTCACCCCTCCACTTT
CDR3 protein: CASSVQGSDSPLHF

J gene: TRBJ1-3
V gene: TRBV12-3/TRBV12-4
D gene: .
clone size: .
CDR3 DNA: TGTGCCAGCAGTCCCGGGACTGGAAACACCATATATTTT
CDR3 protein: CASSPGTGNTIYF

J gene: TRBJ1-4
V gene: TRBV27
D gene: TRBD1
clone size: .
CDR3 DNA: TGTGCCAGCAGTTCCCCGGACAGGGGGAATGAAAAACTGTTTTTT
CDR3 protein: CASSSPDRGNEKLFF

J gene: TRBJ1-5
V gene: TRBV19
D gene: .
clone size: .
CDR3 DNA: TGTGCCAGCAGCAGCGGGGATCAGCCCCAGCATTTT
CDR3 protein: CASSSGDQPQHF

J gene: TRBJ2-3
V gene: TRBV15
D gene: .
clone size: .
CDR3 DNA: TGTGCCACCAGCAGAGGACTTCCCGATACGCAGTATTTT
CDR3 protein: CATSRGLPDTQYF

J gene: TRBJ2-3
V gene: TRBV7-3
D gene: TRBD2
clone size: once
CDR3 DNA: TGTGCCAGCAGCCATAGCGGGGCCGGCACAGATACGCAGTATTTT
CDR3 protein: CASSHSGAGTDTQYF

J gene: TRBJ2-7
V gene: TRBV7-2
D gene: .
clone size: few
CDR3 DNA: TGTGCCAGCAGCCGGAGAGGGGGGGCCGCCTACGAGCAGTACTTC
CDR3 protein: CASSRRGGAAYEQYF

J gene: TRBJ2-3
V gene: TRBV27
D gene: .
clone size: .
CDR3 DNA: TGTGCCAGCAGTTTGGCCGGGACTAGCACAGATACGCAGTATTTT
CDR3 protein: CASSLAGTSTDTQYF

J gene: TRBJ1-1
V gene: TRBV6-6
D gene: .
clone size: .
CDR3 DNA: TGTGCCAGCCGAAGGGACGGAGGGTCAGACCGGTTTGAAGCTTTCTTT
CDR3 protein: CASRRDGGSDRFEAFF

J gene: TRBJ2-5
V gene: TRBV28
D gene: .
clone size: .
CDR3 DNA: TGTGCCAGCAGCCCCCGAGGTTGGGACTGGAAAGAGACCCAGTACTTC
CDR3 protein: CASSPRGWDWKETQYF

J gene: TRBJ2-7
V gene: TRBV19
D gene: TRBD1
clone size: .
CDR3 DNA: TGTGCCAGTAACCGTTCAGTACACGGACAGGGGCACTCCTACGAGCAGTACTTC
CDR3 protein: CASNRSVHGQGHSYEQYF

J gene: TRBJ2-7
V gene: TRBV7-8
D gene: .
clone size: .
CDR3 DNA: TGTGCCAGCAGCTTATCCGGGGGCTACGAGCAGTACTTC
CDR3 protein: CASSLSGGYEQYF

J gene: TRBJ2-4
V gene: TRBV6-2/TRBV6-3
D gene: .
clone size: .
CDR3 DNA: TGTGCCAGCAGTACCCTTCCACCGGGACTAGCCAAAAACATTCAGTACTTC
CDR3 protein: CASSTLPPGLAKNIQYF